This T cell receptor (beta chain) was captured by sequencing in a study of Graves' ophthalmopathy and Graves' hyperthyroidism. This clonotype appeared a few times. The target antigen is unknown. Findings and limits, study-wide: Blood samples also showed most expanded thyroid clonotypes exceeding 0.001 frequency. A model built from 13 signatures distinguished ophthalmopathy from stable hyperthyroidism with approximately 90% sensitivity and approximately 81% specificity.

Germline V gene lookup returns CDR1 SNHLY and CDR2 FYNNEI. CDR3 length: 13 amino acids. Trimming removed 0 bases from V and 2 bases from J, with 5 bases in between. Beta-chain TCR CDR3 regions were amplified from RNA transcripts. The workflow started with a first-round RT-PCR run with HTBI primers and then moved on to a second-round multiplex PCR. In TCRdb, the multiplex PCR reads were re-called with MiXCR into one record per CDR3 protein. The table lists hundreds of thousands of distinct CDR3 sequences, approximately 40% of them singletons. Moderate-to-severe activity, CAS ≥3, NOSPECS ≥4 and duration under 3 months were recorded for donors with ophthalmopathy.

The chain uses TRBV2 and TRBJ2-7; D is unclear. The TCR originated in an adult man with Graves' ophthalmopathy. Material for sequencing was peripheral blood. The CDR3 loop is CASSEAQTYEQYF. The CDR3 DNA reads as TGTGCCAGCAGTGAAGCACAGACCTACGAGCAGTACTTC.